This T cell receptor (beta chain) came from a study of T cells in Graves' hyperthyroidism and ophthalmopathy (dated by TCRdb to the late 2010s). Regarding the complete study: To identify distinguishing TCR V-J signatures, a discovery cohort of 90 to 100 patients was used, comprising 43 with Graves' ophthalmopathy and approximately 57 with stable Graves' hyperthyroidism. Prospective prediction of ophthalmopathy was tested in an independent validation cohort consisting of some 19 hyperthyroidism patients and some 17 patients who later progressed to ophthalmopathy. The approximately 100 discovery patients were divided at random into training and test sets in a 7:3 ratio. The study also compared thyroid tissue and blood T-cell repertoires from several Graves' hyperthyroidism patients. Following sampling, methimazole starting at 30 mg daily was given to hyperthyroidism patients, and high-dose intravenous methylprednisolone was given to ophthalmopathy patients. The paper describes TCR Vbeta CDR3 sequencing of around 130 peripheral blood samples, made up of about 40 ophthalmopathy patients, some 76 hyperthyroidism patients and roughly 17 progressor patients. Findings and caveats that apply to the study as a whole: Blood samples also contained most of the expanded thyroid clonotypes (frequency above 0.001), which suggests that blood repertoires may reflect thyroid immune responses. In validation, progression to ophthalmopathy was predicted by the model with roughly 71% sensitivity and nearly 75% specificity, a median of around 6.5 months before onset. No statistical method was used to fix the sample size in advance, and group allocation was not hidden from the investigators. Ophthalmopathy was separated from stable hyperthyroidism by a 13 V-J signature model, with around 90% sensitivity and 81% to 82% specificity obtained in cross-validation and 80%/75% obtained in testing.

From the cysteine through the phenylalanine, the CDR3 covers 16 amino acids. The CDR3 DNA has 48 bases and is translated from base 1. The germline V gene encodes CDR1 ENHRY and CDR2 SYGVKD. Clipping removes 10 bases from V and 2 bases from J, with 10 as the unmatched junction base count. Details on this clonotype: The antigen this receptor binds is unknown. The sample holds no much larger clone one base away, and base qualities are not on file.

Stable Graves' hyperthyroidism was defined as no progression to ophthalmopathy during 18 months of follow-up. The hyperthyroidism patients were between 18 and 65 years old and newly diagnosed, with a disease duration of less than 2 months. The study excluded patients with uncontrolled infections, other autoimmune diseases, pregnancy or lactation. Clinical symptoms, serum thyroxine and TRAb, thyroid ultrasound, and orbital computed tomography formed the basis for the diagnoses. Trizol reagent was used to extract total RNA, and RNA quality was then checked on an Agilent 2100 Bioanalyzer. The TCR beta CDR3 regions were amplified from the RNA transcripts. A first-round RT-PCR of the TCR CDR3 used the HTBI primer set with the Qiagen OneStep RT-PCR kit. Libraries were constructed in a second round of multiplex PCR, after which size selection and purification were performed. Paired-end sequencing of the libraries was performed with 100 bp reads on an Illumina HiSeq2000. Per the source publication's procedure: SOAPnuke was used to process the raw data, throwing out any read that contained adapters or uncalled bases, had a mean Phred below 15, or lacked an exact constant-primer or identifier match. COPE v1.2.5 was used to merge high-quality paired reads, and clonotypes were defined as unique nucleotide sequences. MiTCR v1.1 was used to align the clonotypes against IMGT TRBV, TRBD and TRBJ reference segments. The analysis was restricted to V-J combinations with a frequency above 0.0001, which together covered about 99% of the repertoires. The TCS score was defined as the ratio of F50 (clonal expansion) to E x V (chaos), calculated using BLOSUM62-based TCRdist between CDR3 peptides within each V-J. Welch's t-statistics and random forest reduced around 510 V-J features to roughly 13, which were used in a naive Bayes classifier (R e1071). The public reads were quality trimmed at Q25 with fastp and then assembled into clones with MiXCR by TCRdb, keeping productive beta chains. Every distinct CDR3 protein forms one entry, paired with its most common genes and DNA. In this record, the V and J calls reflect TCRdb's handling and not the investigators' own analysis. This sample comprises some 510,000 distinct CDR3 sequences, around 46% of them detected only once. The top ten constitute just under 8.5% of the sample.

The rearrangement combines TRBV10-3 with TRBJ2-2, with 10 junctional bases fitting TRBD2. The sequenced material came from peripheral blood or thyroid tissue (not recorded which). This TCR derives from a young woman with Graves' hyperthyroidism. Donor details come from another sample of the same person, matched by shared clones. At the DNA level, the sequence is TGTGCCACCACCGGAGGGACTAGCGAAAACACCGGGGAGCTGTTTTTT. This sequence encodes CATTGGTSENTGELFF.